Presented here are 12 T cell receptor beta chains from one specimen sequenced in a study of T cell changes during pregnancy in multiple sclerosis. TCRdb keeps only in-frame clones here, not all; method: immunoSEQ multiplex PCR. This sample yields approximately 41,000 clones, of which 89% are seen a single time; about 1.2% belongs to the top ten. Source: CD4+ T cells from peripheral blood mononuclear cells, taken in the first trimester of pregnancy. The receptors were gathered from a female donor with multiple sclerosis, enrolled in a pregnancy study.

The V and J genes are TRBV6-5 and TRBJ2-7, with 9 bases that match TRBD1. The V and J ends lost 2 bases and 12 bases, in that order; junction bases with no gene match: 8. The CDR3 is made up of 13 amino acids. Germline V lookup: CDR1 MNHEY, CDR2 SVGAGI. This chain's CDR3 is CASSYGVGTGPYF. The CDR3 region has the DNA TGTGCCAGCAGTTACGGTGTGGGGACAGGGCCGTACTTC.

This clone has a handful of counts. CDR3 DNA sequence: TGTGCCAGTACCCGACGGTCAGGGGGCTCTGGAAACACCATATATTTT. This encodes CASTRRSGGSGNTIYF. This chain uses TRBV19 with TRBJ1-3; 7 nucleotides match TRBD1. The junction had 9 bases not matched to a gene; V was cut back by 7 bases and J by 0 bases. Germline CDR1 reads LNHDA; CDR2 reads SQIVND (reference sequence). This CDR3 comprises 16 residues.

This chain connects TRBV10-3 to TRBJ1-1, with a possible D match to TRBD1 (6 bases). Trimming pared 0 bases from V and 1 base from J, leaving 15 bases between. CDR3 size: 17 residues. The V gene's germline CDR1 is ENHRY and CDR2 SYGVKD. The CDR3 sequence: CAISESTRGGPNTEAFF. Written as DNA, the CDR3 is TGTGCCATCAGTGAGTCGACTCGGGGGGGCCCGAACACTGAAGCTTTCTTT.

This chain joins TRBV6-1 and TRBJ2-1, with D maybe TRBD2 (5 bases). CDR3 length equals 15 residues. V was trimmed by 9 bases and J by 0 bases, leaving 15 bases between them. Germline CDR1 MNHNS, CDR2 SASEGT. CDR3 in DNA: TGTGCCAGTCGAACTAGGTCCAGCTCCTACAATGAGCAGTTCTTC. This codes for CASRTRSSSYNEQFF.

The CDR3 is CASSLVGQGATYGYTF. The CDR3 nucleotides are TGTGCCAGCAGCTTGGTGGGACAGGGGGCGACGTATGGCTACACCTTC. J is TRBJ1-2 and V is TRBV5-4; 12 positions match TRBD1. The germline V gene encodes CDR1 SGHNT and CDR2 YYREEE (reference sequence). V shed 0 bases and J 5 bases; nucleotides not matched to a gene: 5. The CDR3 sequence is 16 residues long.

CDR3 in amino acids: CASSVVPLGSGANVLTF. The DNA for the CDR3 is TGTGCCAGCAGCGTAGTACCTCTAGGCTCTGGGGCCAACGTCCTGACTTTC. This chain connects TRBV9 to TRBJ2-6; no clear D. Germline assignment: CDR1 SGDLS and CDR2 YYNGEE. This CDR3 comprises 17 residues. Trimming took 0 bases from V and 0 from J, leaving 10 bases between them.

The chain is built from TRBV27 and TRBJ2-7, with TRBD2 identical over 9 bases. From germline, CDR1 is MNHEY and CDR2 SMNVEV (reference sequence). V was pared by 5 bases and J by 3 bases, with 5 bases of the junction left unmatched. CDR3 length: 14 residues. In DNA, the CDR3 is TGTGCCAGCAGTCTAAAGACTAGCGGCTACGAGCAGTACTTC. It specifies CASSLKTSGYEQYF.

The chain recombines TRBV5-1 with TRBJ2-3; no definite D call. The CDR3 extends over 13 amino acids. Germline CDR1 and CDR2: SGHRS and YFSETQ. V dropped 8 bases and J dropped 0 bases, with 10 bases sitting between them. The CDR3 nucleotides are TGCGCCAGTTTAGATTTGAGCACAGATACGCAGTATTTT. This codes for CASLDLSTDTQYF.

The chain couples TRBV5-1 to TRBJ2-5, with D perhaps TRBD2 (6 bases). CDR3 length equals 15 residues. Germline V CDR1 and CDR2: SGHRS, YFSETQ. V gave up 0 bases and J gave up 4 bases, with 13 bases separating them. CDR3 protein: CASSLAGGVGETQYF. In DNA form, the CDR3 reads TGCGCCAGCAGCTTGGCCGGGGGTGTAGGAGAGACCCAGTACTTC.

V is TRBV5-1 and J is TRBJ2-1; D remains unclear. Trimming took off 0 bases at V and 0 bases at J, with 7 bases between the two ends. The V gene's germline CDR1 is SGHRS and CDR2 YFSETQ. The CDR3 totals 15 residues. Here the CDR3 DNA reads TGCGCCAGCAGCTTGGTGGTCAGCTCCTACAATGAGCAGTTCTTC. Its translation is CASSLVVSSYNEQFF. Using reference TRBV5-1 and TRBJ2-1 for the parts outside the CDR3, the full variable domain is KAGVTQTPRYLIKTRGQQVTLSCSPISGHRSVSWYQQTPGQGLQFLFEYFSETQRNKGNFPGRFSGRQFSNSRSEMNVSTLELGDSALYLCASSLVVSSYNEQFFGPGTRLTVL.

In its sample, this clone was seen a few times. This chain uses TRBV10-1 with TRBJ2-7, with 10 nucleotides matching TRBD2. V was pared by 4 bases and J by 1 base, with 1 base of the junction left unmatched. CDR3 length: 14 amino acids. The V gene's germline CDR1 is WNHNN and CDR2 SYGVQD (reference sequence). CDR3 DNA sequence: TGCGCCAGCAGTGGGACTAGCGGATCCTACGAGCAGTACTTC. Protein product: CASSGTSGSYEQYF.

The chain has TRBV5-1 and TRBJ2-3; 11 nucleotides align to TRBD2. Germline CDR1 and CDR2: SGHRS and YFSETQ. V trimming: 0 bases; J trimming: 0 bases; junction bases outside the gene matches: 9. The length of the CDR3 is 19 residues. This CDR3 is CASSLAPLAGGQSTDTQYF. The CDR3 DNA reads TGCGCCAGCAGCTTGGCCCCTCTAGCGGGAGGCCAAAGCACAGATACGCAGTATTTT.